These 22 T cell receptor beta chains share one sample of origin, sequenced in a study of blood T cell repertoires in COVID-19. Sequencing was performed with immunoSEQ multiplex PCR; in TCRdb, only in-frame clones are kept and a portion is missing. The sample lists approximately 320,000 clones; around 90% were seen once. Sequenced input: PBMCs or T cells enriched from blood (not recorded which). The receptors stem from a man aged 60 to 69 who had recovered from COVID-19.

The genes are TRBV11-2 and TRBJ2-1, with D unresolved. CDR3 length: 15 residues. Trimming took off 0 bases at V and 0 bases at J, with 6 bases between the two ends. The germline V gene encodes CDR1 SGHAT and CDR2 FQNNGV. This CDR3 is CASSLEADSYNEQFF. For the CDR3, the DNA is TGTGCCAGCAGCTTAGAGGCGGACTCCTACAATGAGCAGTTCTTC.

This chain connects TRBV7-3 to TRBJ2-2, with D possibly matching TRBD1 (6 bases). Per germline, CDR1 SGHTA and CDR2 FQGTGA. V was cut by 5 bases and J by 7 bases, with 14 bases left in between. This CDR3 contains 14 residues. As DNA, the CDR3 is TGTGCCAGCAGCCCCTACAGGGCTAACGGGGAGCTGTTTTTT. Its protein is CASSPYRANGELFF.

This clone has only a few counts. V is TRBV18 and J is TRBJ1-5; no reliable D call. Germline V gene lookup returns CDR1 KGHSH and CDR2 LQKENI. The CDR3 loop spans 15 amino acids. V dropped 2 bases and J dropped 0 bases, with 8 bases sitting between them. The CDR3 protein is CASSPGRYSNQPQHF. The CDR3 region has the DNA TGTGCCAGCTCACCAGGCAGATATAGCAATCAGCCCCAGCATTTT.

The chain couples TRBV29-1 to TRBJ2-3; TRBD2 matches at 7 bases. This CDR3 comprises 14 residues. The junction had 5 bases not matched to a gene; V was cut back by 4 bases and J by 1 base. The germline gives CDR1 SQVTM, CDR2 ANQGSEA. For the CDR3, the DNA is TGCAGCGTTGGGGGGACTACCCGCACAGATACGCAGTATTTT. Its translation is CSVGGTTRTDTQYF.

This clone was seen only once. The CDR3 loop reads CASSQEGRGWEQFF. CDR3 sequence (DNA): TGTGCCAGCAGCCAAGAAGGGCGGGGCTGGGAGCAGTTCTTC. The V call is TRBV3-1 (or the pseudogene TRBV3-2), the J call TRBJ2-1, with D possibly TRBD2 on 6 matching bases. Germline V CDR1 and CDR2: LGHDT, YNNKEL (reference sequence). Trimming took off 0 bases at V and 10 bases at J, with 13 bases between the two ends. The CDR3 sequence is 14 residues long.

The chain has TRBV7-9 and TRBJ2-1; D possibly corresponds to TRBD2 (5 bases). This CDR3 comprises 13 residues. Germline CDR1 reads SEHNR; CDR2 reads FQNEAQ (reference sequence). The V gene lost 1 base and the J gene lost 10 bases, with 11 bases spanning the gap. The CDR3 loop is CASSLDGRGEQFF. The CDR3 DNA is TGTGCCAGCAGCTTAGACGGCCGCGGGGAGCAGTTCTTC.

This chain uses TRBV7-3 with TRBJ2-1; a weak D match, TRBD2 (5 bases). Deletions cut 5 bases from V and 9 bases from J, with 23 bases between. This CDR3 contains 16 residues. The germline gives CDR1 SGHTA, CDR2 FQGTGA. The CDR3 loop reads CASSPKGAVAKSEQFF. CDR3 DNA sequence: TGTGCCAGCAGCCCCAAAGGTGCGGTAGCGAAAAGTGAGCAGTTCTTC.

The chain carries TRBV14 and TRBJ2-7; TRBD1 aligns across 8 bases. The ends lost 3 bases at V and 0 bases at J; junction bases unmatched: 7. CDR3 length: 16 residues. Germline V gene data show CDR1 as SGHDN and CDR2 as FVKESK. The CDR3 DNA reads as TGTGCCAGCAGCCACGGACAGGGTCTAGGCTCCTACGAGCAGTACTTC. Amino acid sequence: CASSHGQGLGSYEQYF.

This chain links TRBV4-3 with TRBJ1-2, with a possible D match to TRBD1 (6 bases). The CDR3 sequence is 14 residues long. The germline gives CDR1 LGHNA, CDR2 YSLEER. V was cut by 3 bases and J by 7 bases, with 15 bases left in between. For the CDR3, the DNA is TGCGCCAGCAGCCAGGGCAGGGGAGTGGTTGGCTACACCTTC. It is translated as CASSQGRGVVGYTF.

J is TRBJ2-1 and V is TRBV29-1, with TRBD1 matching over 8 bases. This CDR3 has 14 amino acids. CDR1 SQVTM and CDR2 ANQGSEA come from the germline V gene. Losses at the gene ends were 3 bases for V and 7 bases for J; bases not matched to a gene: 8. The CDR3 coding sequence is TGCAGCGTTGAGGTTAGAACAGGGGGGAATGAGCAGTTCTTC. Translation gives CSVEVRTGGNEQFF.

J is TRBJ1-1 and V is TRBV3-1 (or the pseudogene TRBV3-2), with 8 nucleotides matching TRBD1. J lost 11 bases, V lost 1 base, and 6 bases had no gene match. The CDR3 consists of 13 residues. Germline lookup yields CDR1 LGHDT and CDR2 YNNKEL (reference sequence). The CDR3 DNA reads TGTGCCAGCAGCCAAGCCGGGACAGGAGGTGCTTTCTTT. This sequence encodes CASSQAGTGGAFF.

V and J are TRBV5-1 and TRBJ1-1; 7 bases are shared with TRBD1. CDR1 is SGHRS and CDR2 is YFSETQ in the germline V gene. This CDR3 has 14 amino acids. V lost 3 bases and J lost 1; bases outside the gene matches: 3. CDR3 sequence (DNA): TGCGCCAGCAGCTCGACAGGGCCGAACACTGAAGCTTTCTTT. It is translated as CASSSTGPNTEAFF.

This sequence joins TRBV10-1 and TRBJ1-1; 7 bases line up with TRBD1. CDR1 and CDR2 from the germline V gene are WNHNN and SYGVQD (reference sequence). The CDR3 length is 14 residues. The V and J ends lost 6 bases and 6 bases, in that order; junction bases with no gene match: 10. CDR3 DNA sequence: TGCGCCAGCAGGAAGACAGGGTTTCTAGCTGAAGCTTTCTTT. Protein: CASRKTGFLAEAFF.

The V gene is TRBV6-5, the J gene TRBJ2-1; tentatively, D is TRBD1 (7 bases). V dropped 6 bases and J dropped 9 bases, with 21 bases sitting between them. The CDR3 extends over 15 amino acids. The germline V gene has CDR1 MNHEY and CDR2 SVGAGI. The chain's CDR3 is CASRPIGGGISEQFF. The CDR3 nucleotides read TGTGCCAGCAGGCCTATAGGAGGGGGCATAAGTGAGCAGTTCTTC.

Written as DNA, the CDR3 is TGCGCCAGCAGCCGCGTACAGGGGGGTGAAAAACTGTTTTTT. This sequence encodes CASSRVQGGEKLFF. The rearrangement uses TRBV4-3 and TRBJ1-4; 8 bases are a match to TRBD1. The J segment lost 7 bases and the V segment lost 4 bases, leaving 5 bases of the junction unmatched. CDR1 and CDR2 (germline): LGHNA, YSLEER. The CDR3 covers 14 residues.

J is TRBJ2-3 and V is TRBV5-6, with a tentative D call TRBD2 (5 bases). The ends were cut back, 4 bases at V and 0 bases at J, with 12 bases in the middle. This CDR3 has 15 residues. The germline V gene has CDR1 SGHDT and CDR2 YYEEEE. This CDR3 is CASSLGITSTDTQYF. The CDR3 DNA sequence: TGTGCCAGCAGCCTCGGGATAACCAGCACAGATACGCAGTATTTT.

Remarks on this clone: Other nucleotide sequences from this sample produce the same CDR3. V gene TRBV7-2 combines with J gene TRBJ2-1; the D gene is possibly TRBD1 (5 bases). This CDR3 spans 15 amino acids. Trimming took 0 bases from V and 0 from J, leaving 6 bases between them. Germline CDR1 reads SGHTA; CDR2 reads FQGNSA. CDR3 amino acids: CASSLAGVSYNEQFF. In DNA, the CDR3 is TGTGCCAGCAGCTTAGCAGGGGTCTCCTACAATGAGCAGTTCTTC. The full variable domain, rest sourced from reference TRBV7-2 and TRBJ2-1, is GAGVSQSPSNKVTEKGKDVELRCDPISGHTALYWYRQSLGQGLEFLIYFQGNSAPDKSGLPSDRFSAERTGGSVSTLTIQRTQQEDSAVYLCASSLAGVSYNEQFFGPGTRLTVL.

Here the CDR3 reads CASSYQAHNSPLHF. CDR3 coding DNA: TGTGCCAGCAGTTACCAGGCACATAATTCACCCCTCCACTTT. The chain carries TRBV6-5 and TRBJ1-6, with D hard to call. V lost 2 bases and J 5 bases, leaving 7 bases between the germline ends. The CDR3 totals 14 residues. CDR1 and CDR2 (germline): MNHEY, SVGAGI.

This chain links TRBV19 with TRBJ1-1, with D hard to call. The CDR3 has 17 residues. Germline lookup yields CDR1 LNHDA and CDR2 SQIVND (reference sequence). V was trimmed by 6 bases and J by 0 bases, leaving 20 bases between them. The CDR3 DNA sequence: TGTGCCAGTAGGCCGACGGGGATTGGGAGTTTGAACACTGAAGCTTTCTTT. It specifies CASRPTGIGSLNTEAFF.

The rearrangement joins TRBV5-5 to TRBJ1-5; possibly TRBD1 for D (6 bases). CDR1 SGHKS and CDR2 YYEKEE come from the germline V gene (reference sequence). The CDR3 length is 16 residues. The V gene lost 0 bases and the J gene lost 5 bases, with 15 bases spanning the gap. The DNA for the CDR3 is TGTGCCAGCAGCTTGGACCCCGGGACACCGTATCAGCCCCAGCATTTT. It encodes CASSLDPGTPYQPQHF. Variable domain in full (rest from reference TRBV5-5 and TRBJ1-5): DAGVTQSPTHLIKTRGQQVTLRCSPISGHKSVSWYQQVLGQGPQFIFQYYEKEERGRGNFPDRFSARQFPNYSSELNVNALLLGDSALYLCASSLDPGTPYQPQHFGDGTRLSIL.

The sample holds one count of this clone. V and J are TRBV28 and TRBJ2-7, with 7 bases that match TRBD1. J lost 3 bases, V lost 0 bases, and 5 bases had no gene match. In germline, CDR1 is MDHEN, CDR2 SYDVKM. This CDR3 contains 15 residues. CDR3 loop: CASSLWLGGFYEQYF. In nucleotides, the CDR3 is TGTGCCAGCAGTTTATGGTTAGGGGGCTTCTACGAGCAGTACTTC.

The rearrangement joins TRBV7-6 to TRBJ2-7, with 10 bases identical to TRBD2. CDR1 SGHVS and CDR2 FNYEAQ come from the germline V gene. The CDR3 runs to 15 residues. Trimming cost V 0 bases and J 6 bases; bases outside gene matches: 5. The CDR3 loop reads CASSLAAGGRIEQYF. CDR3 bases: TGTGCCAGCAGCTTAGCAGCGGGAGGGCGTATCGAGCAGTACTTC. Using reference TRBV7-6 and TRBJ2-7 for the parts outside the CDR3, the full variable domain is GAGVSQSPRYKVTKRGQDVALRCDPISGHVSLYWYRQALGQGPEFLTYFNYEAQQDKSGLPNDRFSAERPEGSISTLTIQRTEQRDSAMYRCASSLAAGGRIEQYFGPGTRLTVT.